This T cell receptor (beta chain) comes out of a study of vaccination effects on CD4 cells after COVID-19. Broader study findings: Whether induced by infection or by vaccine, clones showed marked clonal contraction late after vaccination. The study dataset contains few convalescent patients and includes no early post-infection timepoints.

Germline CDR1 MNHEY, CDR2 SVGAGI. The germline V and J ends were trimmed by 0 bases and 2 bases, with 9 bases remaining between them. The CDR3 has 15 residues. Only in-frame clones appear in the TCRdb table, and some are missing; sequencing was by immunoSEQ multiplex PCR. The table shows around 25,000 clones, with about 77% occurring only once. As to this clone: The antigen is unknown.

Ahead of sequencing, the ViraFEST assay grew antigen-specific CD4+ T cells using viral peptide pools. Cultured cells yielded isolated CD4+ T cells after nine to ten days. Convalescent patients had PCR-confirmed SARS-CoV-2 infection between March and December 2020. They grew roughly 2 million PBMC in each well, adding 10 IU/ml IL-2 and 7.5 to 10 ug/ml peptides. On both days 3 and 7, half of the culture medium was replaced with IL-2 medium. The sequences come from CD4+ T cells from PBMCs cultured with HCoV-NL63 spike peptides, collected before COVID-19 vaccination. This sequence was found in a human donor who had a prior SARS-CoV-2 infection. The chain carries TRBV6-5 and TRBJ2-3; no clear D gene. The CDR3 loop is CASSYSNPATDTQYF. In DNA, the CDR3 is TGTGCCAGCAGTTACTCTAATCCGGCCACAGATACGCAGTATTTT.